This note documents a single TCR beta chain sequence. Its antigen is undetermined. A read error may account for a junction end that differs from germline. These data belong to a study of post-analysis software for immune sequencing data. Overall study: Included among the disease courses, which were recorded for the cohort, were relapsing-remitting, secondary progressive and progressive-relapsing multiple sclerosis.

Unique molecular identifiers had been added to the TCR beta cDNA libraries. Using its own MiXCR run on the PCR reads, TCRdb lists one record per CDR3 protein. The sample lists fewer than 850,000 distinct CDR3 sequences; about 45% were seen once. Study conclusions and caveats: Controls showed lower frequencies than patients for five or six TRBV segments, and TRBV5-6, TRBV5-1 and TRBV20-1 were among these. Patients with multiple sclerosis recorded significantly lower normalized Chao1 diversity than controls, the study found.

Germline CDR1 is MDHEN and CDR2 is SYDVKM. The CDR3 loop spans 17 amino acids. This clonotype was obtained from a girl aged 10-17 years with multiple sclerosis. The sequenced sample was blood. The rearrangement joins TRBV28 to TRBJ2-7, with 8 bases identical to TRBD2. CDR3 sequence (DNA): TGTGTCAGCAGCGGACCGGGACTAGGTCTCGTAGCGGTCGAGCAGTACTTC. It translates to CVSSGPGLGLVAVEQYF.